This TCR beta chain was captured by sequencing in a study of CD8 T cells in ankylosing spondylitis. Study results and caveats: Clones linked to disease were reported to show significant enrichment in matched ankylosing spondylitis synovial fluid.

In regard to this clonotype: The antigen remains unidentified.

TCRdb used MiXCR to reprocess the 5' RACE reads, holding one entry per CDR3 protein. The table has roughly 130,000 distinct CDR3 sequences, roughly an eighth seen once; the top ten hold roughly 3%. CDR3 length equals 15 residues. Germline trimming cut 4 bases from V and 5 bases from J; bases unmatched to any gene: 13. CDR1 GTSNPN and CDR2 SVGIG come from the germline V gene (reference sequence). V is TRBV30 and J is TRBJ2-7; 8 positions agree with TRBD2. Sequencing used blood, either unsorted or a sorted T cell fraction (not recorded which). The receptor comes from a female donor with ankylosing spondylitis or in good health (not recorded which). The CDR3 protein is CAWKNEGAGAHEQYF. Written as DNA, the CDR3 is TGTGCCTGGAAGAACGAAGGAGCGGGAGCCCACGAGCAGTACTTC.